Detailed here is one T cell receptor beta chain. The source of the sample is a study of shared clonotypes between healthy human individuals. Only in-frame clones appear in the TCRdb table, and some are missing; sequencing was by immunoSEQ multiplex PCR. The sample has about 1.1 million clones; roughly 80% are singletons. There are 16 residues in the CDR3. V gave up 0 bases and J gave up 2 bases; unmatched junction bases: 4. Germline CDR1 is MNHEY and CDR2 is SVGAGI. The genes are TRBV6-5 and TRBJ2-7, with 10 nucleotides matching TRBD2. The sequenced sample consisted of memory CD4+ T cells from PBMCs. Subset specified: CD45RA-negative fraction. This sequence was found in a man younger than 30 in good health. Some clones in this sample may be carry-over from other donors' samples. CDR3 loop: CASSYSASGGAYEQYF. CDR3 bases: TGTGCCAGCAGTTACTCAGCTAGCGGGGGAGCCTACGAGCAGTACTTC.